These T cell receptor beta chains were read from a single sample in a study of identifying expanded T cells in peripheral blood. Assay: immunoSEQ multiplex PCR; the TCRdb copy retains only in-frame clones and omits some. Here the sample spans roughly 100,000 clones, more than 70% being singletons. Sequenced sample: blood. The receptors were gathered from a person aged 18 to 70 in good health. CDR3s include the opening cysteine and the closing phenylalanine or tryptophan. The D gene is left open where the match is weak. Clone size, where shown, is once, few, many, or a class for clones that have expanded.

D gene	V gene	CDR3 length	clone size	J gene	CDR3 DNA	CDR3 protein
TRBD1	TRBV7-2	15	.	TRBJ2-2	TGTGCCAGCAGCCCCGGGACAGGGGGCACCGGGGAGCTGTTTTTT	CASSPGTGGTGELFF
.	TRBV25-1	14	.	TRBJ2-7	TGTGCCACCAGTAATAATGGGGTCCTTTACGAGCAGTACTTC	CATSNNGVLYEQYF
TRBD1	TRBV30	15	once	TRBJ1-3	TGTGCCTGGCAAACAACAGGGGACTCTGGAAACACCATATATTTT	CAWQTTGDSGNTIYF
.	TRBV18	14	.	TRBJ1-1	TGTGCCAGCTCACCACAGGGAGGGTACACTGAAGCTTTCTTT	CASSPQGGYTEAFF
TRBD2	TRBV5-1	14	.	TRBJ2-5	TGCGCCAGCAGCTTTGGCGGGGGCCAAGAGACCCAGTACTTC	CASSFGGGQETQYF
.	TRBV16	14	once	TRBJ1-5	TGTGCCAGCAGCCAATCTTCCGGAGATCAGCCCCAGCATTTT	CASSQSSGDQPQHF
TRBD2	TRBV7-2	15	.	TRBJ2-7	TGTGCCAGCAGCTTAGGACTAGCGGGCCTCTACGAGCAGTACTTC	CASSLGLAGLYEQYF
TRBD2	TRBV5-6	15	.	TRBJ2-3	TGTGCCAGCAGGCATAGCGGGGGGGCGGTAGATACGCAGTATTTT	CASRHSGGAVDTQYF
TRBD2	TRBV19	15	.	TRBJ2-2	TGTGCCAGTAGTATCGGGACTAAGAACACCGGGGAGCTGTTTTTT	CASSIGTKNTGELFF
TRBD1	TRBV2	13	.	TRBJ2-7	TGTGCCAACCGGTTGACAGGGGGTCACGAGCAGTACTTC	CANRLTGGHEQYF
.	TRBV7-3	14	.	TRBJ2-1	TGTGCCAGCAGCTTATCCCCCACAGACAATGAGCAGTTCTTC	CASSLSPTDNEQFF
.	TRBV7-9	13	.	TRBJ2-7	TGTGCCAGCAGCTTAGGGAATCCCTACGAGCAGTACTTC	CASSLGNPYEQYF